Shown below are 32 T cell receptor beta chains from a single sample sequenced in a study of blood T cell repertoires in COVID-19. Profiled with immunoSEQ multiplex PCR; TCRdb holds only in-frame clones, not every one. The profile shows roughly 250,000 clones, approximately 87% of them singletons. Material for sequencing was peripheral blood. All receptors derive from a woman under 40 with COVID-19, enrolled during active disease.

The chain employs TRBV7-9 and TRBJ2-7, with no clear D. Germline V gene data show CDR1 as SEHNR and CDR2 as FQNEAQ (reference sequence). Trimming took 0 bases from V and 7 from J, leaving 10 bases between them. The CDR3 consists of 13 residues. CDR3 nucleotides: TGTGCCAGCAGCTTAGCGGGTCCGGGTGAGCAGTACTTC. Its protein product is CASSLAGPGEQYF.

The chain recombines TRBV20-1 with TRBJ2-3; D perhaps matches TRBD2 (5 bases). Trimming shortened V by 6 bases and J by 6 bases, and 10 bases separated the two germline ends. CDR1 DFQATT and CDR2 SNEGSKA come from the germline V gene (reference sequence). The CDR3 consists of 11 residues. The CDR3 nucleotides are TGCAGTGCGACTACGGTGGATACGCAGTATTTT. Residues: CSATTVDTQYF.

The chain has TRBV27 and TRBJ2-7; 7 bases fit TRBD1. The CDR3 loop spans 16 amino acids. From germline, CDR1 is MNHEY and CDR2 SMNVEV (reference sequence). V trimming: 7 bases; J trimming: 0 bases; junction bases outside the gene matches: 12. The CDR3 here is CASTPEGGPSSYEQYF. CDR3 DNA: TGTGCCAGCACCCCAGAAGGGGGCCCGAGCTCCTACGAGCAGTACTTC.

CDR3 protein: CASTPVGGQGAMDTQYF. The CDR3 coding sequence is TGTGCCAGTACTCCCGTCGGGGGGCAGGGGGCTATGGATACGCAGTATTTT. This chain links TRBV19 with TRBJ2-3; perhaps TRBD1 as D (8 bases). This CDR3 has 17 amino acids. The V end lost 7 bases, the J end lost 6 bases, and 26 bases lay between the germline ends. Germline CDR1 is LNHDA and CDR2 is SQIVND (reference sequence). Full variable domain (remainder filled in from reference TRBV19 and TRBJ2-3): DGGITQSPKYLFRKEGQNVTLSCEQNLNHDAMYWYRQDPGQGLRLIYYSQIVNDFQKGDIAEGYSVSREKKESFPLTVTSAQKNPTAFYLCASTPVGGQGAMDTQYFGPGTRLTVL.

This clone was found once. The V gene is TRBV30, the J gene TRBJ1-6; TRBD1 might be the D (6 bases). V was trimmed by 5 bases and J by 8 bases, leaving 10 bases between them. CDR3 length equals 12 residues. Germline V gene sequence: CDR1 GTSNPN, CDR2 SVGIG (reference sequence). This CDR3 reads CAWRDTHSPLHF. CDR3 nucleotides: TGTGCCTGGCGGGACACGCATTCACCCCTCCACTTT.

The chain uses TRBV7-9 and TRBJ2-1, with D possibly matching TRBD1 (6 bases). The CDR3 has 14 amino acids. V dropped 11 bases and J dropped 4 bases, with 18 bases sitting between them. Germline V gene lookup returns CDR1 SEHNR and CDR2 FQNEAQ (reference sequence). CDR3 bases: TGTGCCTTGACAGGCGGAACTAGTTACAATGAGCAGTTCTTC. This gives the protein CALTGGTSYNEQFF.

J is TRBJ2-1 and V is TRBV5-1; 9 bases align to TRBD2. The V segment lost 4 bases and the J segment 7 bases; nucleotides outside the gene matches: 9. The CDR3 is 15 amino acids. The germline V gene encodes CDR1 SGHRS and CDR2 YFSETQ. The CDR3 bases are TGCGCCAGCAGCGGCGGGGGGGCCGGAGGGAATGAGCAGTTCTTC. Its translation is CASSGGGAGGNEQFF.

The genes are TRBV5-1 and TRBJ1-1; 8 bases fit TRBD1. V lost 2 bases and J lost 3; bases outside the gene matches: 6. The germline V gene has CDR1 SGHRS and CDR2 YFSETQ. The CDR3 runs to 15 residues. The CDR3 protein is CASSFPGGADTEAFF. The CDR3 region has the DNA TGCGCCAGCAGCTTTCCAGGGGGCGCCGACACTGAAGCTTTCTTT.

V gene TRBV5-1 combines with J gene TRBJ2-5, with 7 bases identical to TRBD1. The CDR3 is made up of 13 amino acids. CDR1 and CDR2 from the germline V gene are SGHRS and YFSETQ. Losses at the gene ends were 0 bases for V and 7 bases for J; bases not matched to a gene: 3. In DNA form, the CDR3 reads TGCGCCAGCAGCTTGGAGGGGGCCGGGACCCAGTACTTC. It is translated as CASSLEGAGTQYF.

V and J are TRBV11-3 and TRBJ2-3; TRBD2 aligns across 8 bases. The trim removed 5 bases at V and 5 bases at J, leaving 3 bases unmatched. Germline lookup yields CDR1 SGHNT and CDR2 YENEEA. The CDR3 is 13 amino acids. CDR3 bases: TGTGCCAGCAGCCGGGAGGGCCTAGATACGCAGTATTTT. Its protein product is CASSREGLDTQYF.

The rearrangement uses TRBV7-9 and TRBJ2-1, with D possibly TRBD2 on 5 matching bases. The V gene lost 3 bases and the J gene lost 12 bases, with 15 bases spanning the gap. Germline V gene lookup returns CDR1 SEHNR and CDR2 FQNEAQ (reference sequence). The CDR3 is 13 amino acids. The CDR3 DNA sequence: TGTGCCAGCAGCTTCGCGTCGGGGATAATGCAGTTCTTC. It encodes CASSFASGIMQFF.

This clone was picked up a small number of times. The chain combines TRBV27 with TRBJ2-1, with D possibly being TRBD2 (6 bases). The CDR3 length is 14 residues. CDR1 is MNHEY and CDR2 is SMNVEV in the germline V gene (reference sequence). With 6 bases removed from V and 4 bases from J, the gap between germline ends came to 13 bases. CDR3 nucleotide sequence: TGTGCCAGCAGGGTATACGGGGGTTACAATGAGCAGTTCTTC. Translation: CASRVYGGYNEQFF.

The chain uses TRBV28 and TRBJ1-1, with D unclear. V dropped 3 bases and J dropped 6 bases, with 8 bases sitting between them. The CDR3 totals 12 residues. Germline V CDR1 and CDR2: MDHEN, SYDVKM. The CDR3: CASSFTGAEAFF. The CDR3 DNA reads as TGTGCCAGCAGTTTTACGGGTGCTGAAGCTTTCTTT.

This chain uses TRBV19 with TRBJ2-6; D may be TRBD1 (5 bases). CDR1 and CDR2 from the germline V gene are LNHDA and SQIVND (reference sequence). The V end lost 0 bases, the J end lost 0 bases, and 18 bases lay between the germline ends. This CDR3 contains 20 residues. The CDR3 here is CASSIEPTAMTHSGANVLTF. CDR3 coding DNA: TGTGCCAGTAGTATAGAACCGACAGCTATGACCCACTCTGGGGCCAACGTCCTGACTTTC.

This clone was detected only a few times. The genes are TRBV20-1 and TRBJ1-2; TRBD1 aligns across 7 bases. Trimming cost V 7 bases and J 7 bases; bases outside gene matches: 6. The CDR3 extends over 11 amino acids. Germline values: CDR1 DFQATT, CDR2 SNEGSKA (reference sequence). This CDR3 reads CSVRGQGGYTF. As DNA, the CDR3 is TGCAGTGTTAGGGGGCAGGGTGGCTACACCTTC.

The V gene is TRBV7-8, the J gene TRBJ1-4, with no clear D. V lost 5 bases, J lost 8 bases, and 18 bases lay in between. The CDR3 covers 15 residues. Germline loops: CDR1 SGHVS, CDR2 FQNEAQ. The chain's CDR3 is CASSLDMDRDEKLFF. CDR3 DNA sequence: TGTGCCAGCAGCCTCGACATGGATAGAGACGAAAAACTGTTTTTT.

The J gene is TRBJ2-3, the V gene TRBV5-1; D perhaps matches TRBD1 (6 bases). This CDR3 region has 15 residues. From germline, CDR1 is SGHRS and CDR2 YFSETQ. V was cut by 0 bases and J by 3 bases, with 11 bases left in between. CDR3 sequence: CASSLGGPQTDTQYF. CDR3 sequence (DNA): TGCGCCAGCAGCTTGGGGGGGCCCCAAACAGATACGCAGTATTTT. Using reference TRBV5-1 and TRBJ2-3 for the parts outside the CDR3, the full variable domain is KAGVTQTPRYLIKTRGQQVTLSCSPISGHRSVSWYQQTPGQGLQFLFEYFSETQRNKGNFPGRFSGRQFSNSRSEMNVSTLELGDSALYLCASSLGGPQTDTQYFGPGTRLTVL.

The gene calls are TRBV4-2 and TRBJ2-7; no firm D call. Trimming pared 0 bases from V and 7 bases from J, leaving 10 bases between. CDR1 LGHNA and CDR2 YNFKEQ come from the germline V gene. This CDR3 spans 13 amino acids. CDR3 nucleotide sequence: TGTGCCAGCAGCCAAGATCCGACACCAGAGCAGTACTTC. This codes for CASSQDPTPEQYF.

The chain employs TRBV19 and TRBJ2-3; TRBD2 matches at 9 bases. V dropped 3 bases and J dropped 5; count of bases not matched to a gene: 18. CDR1 is LNHDA and CDR2 is SQIVND in the germline V gene (reference sequence). This CDR3 is 19 amino acids long. The CDR3 here is CASSMGFRVASGAQDTQYF. In DNA form, the CDR3 reads TGTGCCAGTAGTATGGGTTTCAGGGTGGCTAGCGGGGCCCAAGATACGCAGTATTTT.

V and J are TRBV5-1 and TRBJ2-3; weak D call: TRBD2 (5 bases). CDR1 is SGHRS, CDR2 YFSETQ, per germline. CDR3 length: 15 residues. The V end lost 0 bases, the J end lost 0 bases, and 8 bases lay between the germline ends. The CDR3 sequence: CASSLDRGSTDTQYF. CDR3 coding DNA: TGCGCCAGCAGCTTGGACCGGGGTAGCACAGATACGCAGTATTTT.

CDR3 amino acids: CASSLAGVWTEAFF. CDR3 DNA sequence: TGTGCCAGCAGCTTGGCGGGGGTATGGACTGAAGCTTTCTTT. The chain recombines TRBV5-6 with TRBJ1-1, with D tentatively TRBD1 (5 bases). The V end was cut by 0 bases, the J end by 5 bases, with 11 bases between. The CDR3 contains 14 residues. Per germline, CDR1 SGHDT and CDR2 YYEEEE. The complete variable domain, with remaining parts taken from reference TRBV5-6 and TRBJ1-1, reads DAGVTQSPTHLIKTRGQQVTLRCSPKSGHDTVSWYQQALGQGPQFIFQYYEEEERQRGNFPDRFSGHQFPNYSSELNVNALLLGDSALYLCASSLAGVWTEAFFGQGTRLTVV.

This chain connects TRBV5-5 to TRBJ2-7; D perhaps matches TRBD1 (6 bases). V lost 3 bases and J lost 2, with 12 bases in between. This CDR3 is built from 14 residues. Germline V CDR1 and CDR2: SGHKS, YYEKEE (reference sequence). The CDR3 DNA follows: TGTGCCAGCAGCTCGATTGGGGACACCTACGAGCAGTACTTC. Protein: CASSSIGDTYEQYF.

This chain connects TRBV11-2 to TRBJ2-1; 14 positions agree with TRBD2. The CDR3 is 16 residues long. Germline V gene data show CDR1 as SGHAT and CDR2 as FQNNGV. V lost 6 bases to trimming and J lost 6 bases; unmatched junction nucleotides: 7. This CDR3 is CASRKGTSGGSNEQFF. Written as DNA, the CDR3 is TGTGCCAGCAGGAAAGGGACTAGCGGGGGAAGCAATGAGCAGTTCTTC.

The chain couples TRBV29-1 to TRBJ1-2; weak D call: TRBD1 (6 bases). Per the germline V gene, CDR1 is SQVTM and CDR2 is ANQGSEA. This CDR3 contains 13 residues. Trimming shortened V by 1 base and J by 8 bases, and 14 bases separated the two germline ends. CDR3 DNA: TGCAGCGTTGAAGCGGGGGGGCTGCGGGGCTACACCTTC. Translated: CSVEAGGLRGYTF.

The chain joins TRBV6-5 to TRBJ1-5; possibly TRBD1 for D (5 bases). This CDR3 spans 13 amino acids. Germline CDR1 and CDR2: MNHEY and SVGAGI. V lost 9 bases and J lost 2, with 11 bases in between. DNA for the CDR3: TGTGCCAGTTATATAGGGGGCAATCAGCCCCAGCATTTT. Its translation: CASYIGGNQPQHF.

There are a few counts of this clone. The chain is built from TRBV10-3 and TRBJ1-5; D is unclear. Per germline, CDR1 ENHRY and CDR2 SYGVKD. CDR3 length equals 14 residues. The V and J ends lost 3 bases and 4 bases respectively, with 10 bases between them. CDR3 DNA sequence: TGTGCCATCAGTGAAGACGGGGTAAATCAGCCCCAGCATTTT. Translating it yields CAISEDGVNQPQHF.

The chain couples TRBV19 to TRBJ2-5; 9 positions match TRBD2. J lost 4 bases, V lost 5 bases, and 2 bases had no gene match. The germline V gene encodes CDR1 LNHDA and CDR2 SQIVND (reference sequence). The CDR3 runs 13 residues. Here the CDR3 reads CASSQAGGETQYF. CDR3 DNA sequence: TGTGCCAGTAGTCAAGCGGGGGGAGAGACCCAGTACTTC. The whole variable domain, filled in from reference TRBV19 and TRBJ2-5, reads DGGITQSPKYLFRKEGQNVTLSCEQNLNHDAMYWYRQDPGQGLRLIYYSQIVNDFQKGDIAEGYSVSREKKESFPLTVTSAQKNPTAFYLCASSQAGGETQYFGPGTRLLVL.

The chain employs TRBV30 and TRBJ2-3, with a possible D match to TRBD2 (6 bases). The CDR3 consists of 13 residues. Per the germline V gene, CDR1 is GTSNPN and CDR2 is SVGIG (reference sequence). V was trimmed by 4 bases and J by 2 bases, leaving 10 bases between them. The CDR3 DNA is TGTGCCTGGAAGGCGGGGACCACAGATACGCAGTATTTT. It encodes CAWKAGTTDTQYF.

The CDR3 protein is CASSQDEERVLVEQFF. DNA for the CDR3: TGTGCCAGCAGCCAAGATGAAGAGAGGGTCCTCGTTGAGCAGTTCTTC. The gene calls are TRBV14 and TRBJ2-1, with a tentative D call TRBD2 (5 bases). Germline V gene sequence: CDR1 SGHDN, CDR2 FVKESK. The CDR3 covers 16 residues. Trimming pared 0 bases from V and 9 bases from J, leaving 18 bases between. Complete variable domain (other parts from reference TRBV14 and TRBJ2-1): EAGVTQFPSHSVIEKGQTVTLRCDPISGHDNLYWYRRVMGKEIKFLLHFVKESKQDESGMPNNRFLAERTGGTYSTLKVQPAELEDSGVYFCASSQDEERVLVEQFFGPGTRLTVL.

The chain carries TRBV5-1 and TRBJ1-4, with a weak D call TRBD1 (6 bases). V lost 5 bases to trimming and J lost 7 bases, with 12 bases between them. Looked up from germline, CDR1 is SGHRS and CDR2 is YFSETQ. The CDR3 has 13 residues. For the CDR3, the DNA is TGCGCCAGCAGGGCAGGGGTCAGTGAAAAACTGTTTTTT. Its protein product is CASRAGVSEKLFF.

The chain carries TRBV6-6 and TRBJ2-2; no firm D call. CDR1 and CDR2 (germline): MNHNY, SVGAGI (reference sequence). Trimming took 5 bases from V and 10 from J, leaving 17 bases between them. The CDR3 is 14 residues long. The CDR3 reads CASSQRTETPELFF. CDR3 DNA: TGTGCCAGCAGTCAACGTACCGAGACACCGGAGCTGTTTTTT.

This rearrangement joins TRBV5-5 to TRBJ1-5; D perhaps matches TRBD1 (5 bases). The CDR3 totals 14 residues. Germline CDR1 SGHKS, CDR2 YYEKEE (reference sequence). V lost 4 bases, J lost 6 bases, and 14 bases lay in between. CDR3 sequence: CASSLGRGGQPQHF. The CDR3 DNA sequence: TGTGCCAGCAGCCTGGGGAGGGGTGGTCAGCCCCAGCATTTT.